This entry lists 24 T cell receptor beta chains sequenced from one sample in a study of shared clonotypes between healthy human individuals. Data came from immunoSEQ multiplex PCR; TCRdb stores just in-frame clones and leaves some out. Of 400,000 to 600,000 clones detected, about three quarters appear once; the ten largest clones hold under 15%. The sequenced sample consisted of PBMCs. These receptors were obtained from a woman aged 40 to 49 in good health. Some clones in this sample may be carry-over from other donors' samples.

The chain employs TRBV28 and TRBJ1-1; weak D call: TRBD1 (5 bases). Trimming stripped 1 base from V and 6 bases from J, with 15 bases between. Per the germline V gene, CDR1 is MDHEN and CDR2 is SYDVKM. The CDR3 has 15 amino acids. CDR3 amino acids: CASSLSGGVPAEAFF. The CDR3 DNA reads TGTGCCAGCAGTTTATCGGGGGGAGTTCCAGCTGAAGCTTTCTTT.

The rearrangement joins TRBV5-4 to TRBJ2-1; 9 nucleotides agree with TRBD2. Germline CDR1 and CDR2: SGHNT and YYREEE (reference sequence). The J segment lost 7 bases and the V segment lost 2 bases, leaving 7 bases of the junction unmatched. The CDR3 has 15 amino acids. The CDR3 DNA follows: TGTGCCAGCAGCTTAGAGCGGGAGGTGGGTAATGAGCAGTTCTTC. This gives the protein CASSLEREVGNEQFF. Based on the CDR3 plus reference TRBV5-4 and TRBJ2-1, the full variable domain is ETGVTQSPTHLIKTRGQQVTLRCSSQSGHNTVSWYQQALGQGPQFIFQYYREEENGRGNFPPRFSGLQFPNYSSELNVNALELDDSALYLCASSLEREVGNEQFFGPGTRLTVL.

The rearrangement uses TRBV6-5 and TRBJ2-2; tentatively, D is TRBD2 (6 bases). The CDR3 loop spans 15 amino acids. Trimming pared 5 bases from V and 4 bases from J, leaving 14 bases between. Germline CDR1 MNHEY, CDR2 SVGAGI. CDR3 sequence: CASSREVGGTGELFF. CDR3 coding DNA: TGTGCCAGCAGTCGAGAGGTGGGGGGCACCGGGGAGCTGTTTTTT.

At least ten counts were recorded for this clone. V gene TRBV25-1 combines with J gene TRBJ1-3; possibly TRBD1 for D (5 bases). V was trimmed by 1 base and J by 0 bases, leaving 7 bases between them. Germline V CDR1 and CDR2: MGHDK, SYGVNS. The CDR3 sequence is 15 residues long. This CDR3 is CASSESGGSGNTIYF. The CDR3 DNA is TGTGCCAGCAGTGAATCGGGGGGCTCTGGAAACACCATATATTTT. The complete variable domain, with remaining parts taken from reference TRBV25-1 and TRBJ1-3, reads EADIYQTPRYLVIGTGKKITLECSQTMGHDKMYWYQQDPGMELHLIHYSYGVNSTEKGDLSSESTVSRIRTEHFPLTLESARPSHTSQYLCASSESGGSGNTIYFGEGSWLTVV.

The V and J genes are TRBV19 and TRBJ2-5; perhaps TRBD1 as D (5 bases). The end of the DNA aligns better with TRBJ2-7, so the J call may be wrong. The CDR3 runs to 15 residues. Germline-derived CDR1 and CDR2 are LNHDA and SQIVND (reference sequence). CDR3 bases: TGTGCCAGTGGCTCCAGGGCCTCCAGCTCCTACGAGCAGTACTTC. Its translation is CASGSRASSSYEQYF.

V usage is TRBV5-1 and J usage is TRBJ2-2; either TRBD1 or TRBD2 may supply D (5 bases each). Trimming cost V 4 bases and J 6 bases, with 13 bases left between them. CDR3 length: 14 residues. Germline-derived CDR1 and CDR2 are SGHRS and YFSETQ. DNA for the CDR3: TGCGCCAGCAGCCCCGGGGCTAACTCCGGGGAGCTGTTTTTT. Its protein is CASSPGANSGELFF.

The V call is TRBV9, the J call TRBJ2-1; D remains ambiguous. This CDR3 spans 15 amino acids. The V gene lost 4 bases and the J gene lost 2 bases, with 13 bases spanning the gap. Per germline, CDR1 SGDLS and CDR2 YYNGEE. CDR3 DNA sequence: TGTGCCAGCAGCCCCCGGATCTCCCCCTACAATGAGCAGTTCTTC. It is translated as CASSPRISPYNEQFF.

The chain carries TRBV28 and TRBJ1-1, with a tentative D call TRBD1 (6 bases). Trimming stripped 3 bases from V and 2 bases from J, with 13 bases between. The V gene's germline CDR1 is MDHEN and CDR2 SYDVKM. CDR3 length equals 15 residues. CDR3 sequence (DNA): TGTGCCAGCAGTTTCCCGGACAGCCCTAACACTGAAGCTTTCTTT. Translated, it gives CASSFPDSPNTEAFF.

This chain's CDR3 is CATSRDRAGGETQYF. CDR3 sequence (DNA): TGTGCCACCAGCAGAGATCGAGCGGGAGGGGAGACCCAGTACTTC. The chain combines TRBV15 with TRBJ2-5; TRBD2 matches at 10 bases. The CDR3 runs to 15 residues. V dropped 0 bases and J dropped 5; count of bases not matched to a gene: 3. Per germline, CDR1 LNHNV and CDR2 YYDKDF (reference sequence).

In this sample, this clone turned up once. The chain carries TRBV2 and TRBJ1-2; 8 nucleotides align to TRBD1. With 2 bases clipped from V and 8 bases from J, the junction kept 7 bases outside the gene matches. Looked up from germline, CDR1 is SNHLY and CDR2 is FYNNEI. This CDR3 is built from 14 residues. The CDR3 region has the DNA TGTGCCAGCAGTGAACAGGGGGCACGGGAAGGCTACACCTTC. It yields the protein CASSEQGAREGYTF.

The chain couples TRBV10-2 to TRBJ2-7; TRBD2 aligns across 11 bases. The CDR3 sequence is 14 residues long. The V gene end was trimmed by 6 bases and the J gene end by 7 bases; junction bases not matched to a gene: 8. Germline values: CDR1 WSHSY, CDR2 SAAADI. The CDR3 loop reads CASRLAGGVVEQYF. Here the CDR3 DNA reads TGCGCCAGCAGATTAGCGGGAGGGGTAGTTGAGCAGTACTTC.

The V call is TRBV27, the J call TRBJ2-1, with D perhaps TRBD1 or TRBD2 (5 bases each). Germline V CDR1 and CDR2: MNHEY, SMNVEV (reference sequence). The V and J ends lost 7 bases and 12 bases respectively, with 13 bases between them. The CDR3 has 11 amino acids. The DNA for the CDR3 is TGTGCCAGCAAATTCCGGGACCGGCAGTTCTTC. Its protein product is CASKFRDRQFF.

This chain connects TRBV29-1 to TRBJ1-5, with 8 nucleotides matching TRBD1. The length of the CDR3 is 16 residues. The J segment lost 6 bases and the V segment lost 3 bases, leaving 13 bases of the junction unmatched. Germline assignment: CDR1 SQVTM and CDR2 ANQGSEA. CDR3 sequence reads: CSVESPNRGIGQPQHF. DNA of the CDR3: TGCAGCGTTGAGAGCCCCAACAGGGGGATAGGTCAGCCCCAGCATTTT. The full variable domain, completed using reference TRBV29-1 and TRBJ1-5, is SAVISQKPSRDICQRGTSLTIQCQVDSQVTMMFWYRQQPGQSLTLIATANQGSEATYESGFVIDKFPISRPNLTFSTLTVSNMSPEDSSIYLCSVESPNRGIGQPQHFGDGTRLSIL.

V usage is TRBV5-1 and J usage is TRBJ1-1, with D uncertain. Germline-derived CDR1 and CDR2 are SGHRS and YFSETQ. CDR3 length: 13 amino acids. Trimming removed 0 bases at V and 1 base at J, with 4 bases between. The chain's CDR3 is CASSLAGNTEAFF. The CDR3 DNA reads TGCGCCAGCAGCTTGGCTGGGAACACTGAAGCTTTCTTT. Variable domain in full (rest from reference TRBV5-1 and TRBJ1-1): KAGVTQTPRYLIKTRGQQVTLSCSPISGHRSVSWYQQTPGQGLQFLFEYFSETQRNKGNFPGRFSGRQFSNSRSEMNVSTLELGDSALYLCASSLAGNTEAFFGQGTRLTVV.

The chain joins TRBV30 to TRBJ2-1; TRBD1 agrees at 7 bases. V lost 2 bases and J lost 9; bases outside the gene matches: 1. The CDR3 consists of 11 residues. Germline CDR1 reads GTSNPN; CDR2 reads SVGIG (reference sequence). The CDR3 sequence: CAWSPGGEQFF. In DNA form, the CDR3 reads TGTGCCTGGAGTCCAGGGGGTGAGCAGTTCTTC.

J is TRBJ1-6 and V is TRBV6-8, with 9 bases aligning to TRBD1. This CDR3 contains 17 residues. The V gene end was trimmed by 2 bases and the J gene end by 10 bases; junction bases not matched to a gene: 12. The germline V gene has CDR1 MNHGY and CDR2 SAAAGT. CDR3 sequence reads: CASSYGWDREFDSPLHF. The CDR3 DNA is TGTGCCAGCAGTTACGGATGGGACAGGGAATTTGACTCACCCCTCCACTTT.

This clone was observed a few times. This chain's CDR3 is CAITDPYNEQFF. Here the CDR3 DNA reads TGTGCCATCACTGACCCCTACAATGAGCAGTTCTTC. The gene calls are TRBV10-3 and TRBJ2-1; D remains unclear. The CDR3 has 12 residues. In germline, CDR1 is ENHRY, CDR2 SYGVKD. V shed 7 bases and J shed 2 bases, with 6 bases lying between them.

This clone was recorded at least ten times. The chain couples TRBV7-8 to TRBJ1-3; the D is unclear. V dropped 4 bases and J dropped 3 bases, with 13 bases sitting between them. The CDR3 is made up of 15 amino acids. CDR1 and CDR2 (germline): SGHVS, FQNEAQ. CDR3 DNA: TGTGCCAGCAGCTCGTCATCAATTATTGGAAACACCATATATTTT. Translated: CASSSSSIIGNTIYF.

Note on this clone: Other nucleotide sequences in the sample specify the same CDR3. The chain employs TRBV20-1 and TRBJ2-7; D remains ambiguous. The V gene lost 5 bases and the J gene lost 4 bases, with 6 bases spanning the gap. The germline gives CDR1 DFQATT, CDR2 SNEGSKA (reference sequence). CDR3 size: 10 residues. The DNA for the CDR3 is TGCAGTGCTTCGATTTACGAGCAGTACTTC. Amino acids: CSASIYEQYF.

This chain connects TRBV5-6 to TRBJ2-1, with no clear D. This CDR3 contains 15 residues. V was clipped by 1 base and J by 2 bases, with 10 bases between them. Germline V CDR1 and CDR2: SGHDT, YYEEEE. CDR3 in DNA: TGTGCCAGCAGCTTGAGGGCAAAACCCTACAATGAGCAGTTCTTC. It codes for CASSLRAKPYNEQFF.

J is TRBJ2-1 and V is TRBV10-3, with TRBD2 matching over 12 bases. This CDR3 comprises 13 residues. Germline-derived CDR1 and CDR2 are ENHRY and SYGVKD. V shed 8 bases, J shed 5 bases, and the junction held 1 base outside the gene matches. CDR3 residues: CAIGLAGNNEQFF. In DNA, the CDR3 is TGTGCCATCGGACTAGCGGGAAACAATGAGCAGTTCTTC.

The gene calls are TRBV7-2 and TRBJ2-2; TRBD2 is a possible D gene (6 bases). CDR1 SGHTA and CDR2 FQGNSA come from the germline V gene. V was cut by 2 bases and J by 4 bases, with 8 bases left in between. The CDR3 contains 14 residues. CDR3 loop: CASSLRRGTGELFF. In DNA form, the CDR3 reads TGTGCCAGCAGCTTAAGGAGGGGCACCGGGGAGCTGTTTTTT.

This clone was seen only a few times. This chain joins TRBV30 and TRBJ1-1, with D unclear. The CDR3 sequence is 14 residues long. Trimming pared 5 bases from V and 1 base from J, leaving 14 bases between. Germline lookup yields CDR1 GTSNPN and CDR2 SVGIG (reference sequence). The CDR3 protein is CAWGRSVGNTEAFF. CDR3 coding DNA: TGTGCCTGGGGTCGATCGGTGGGGAACACTGAAGCTTTCTTT.

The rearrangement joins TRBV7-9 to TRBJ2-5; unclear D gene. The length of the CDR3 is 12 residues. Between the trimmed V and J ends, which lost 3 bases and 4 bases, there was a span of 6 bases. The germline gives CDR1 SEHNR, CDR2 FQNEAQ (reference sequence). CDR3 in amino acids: CASSFVRETQYF. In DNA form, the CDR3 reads TGTGCCAGCAGCTTTGTCAGAGAGACCCAGTACTTC.